One sample yielded the 6 T cell receptor beta chains listed below, sequenced in a study of blood T cells in healthy people across ages. Using a J-beta primer mix together with a sample-barcoded 5' primer, a second PCR was run for roughly 7 to 12 cycles. TCRdb reprocessed the 5' RACE reads via MiXCR and lists one record per CDR3 protein. The sample lists fewer than 800,000 distinct CDR3 sequences, around 21% occurring once. Material: blood. These receptors were obtained from a man between 65 and 85 years old in good health.

The CDR3 spells CASSGSWGTYETQYF. CDR3 coding DNA: TGCGCCAGCAGTGGGTCGTGGGGGACCTATGAGACCCAGTACTTC. The rearrangement uses TRBV10-1 and TRBJ2-1; either TRBD1 or TRBD2 may fit D (5 bases each). The last part of the DNA fits TRBJ2-5 better; the J call may be wrong. This CDR3 has 15 residues. Per the germline V gene, CDR1 is WNHNN and CDR2 is SYGVQD (reference sequence).

There are many counts of this clonotype. J is TRBJ2-1 and V is TRBV20-1, with 7 bases matching TRBD2. The ends lost 5 bases at V and 8 bases at J; junction bases unmatched: 12. The CDR3 has 14 residues. CDR1 is DFQATT and CDR2 is SNEGSKA in the germline V gene (reference sequence). The CDR3 here is CSAPGRMDRDEQFF. CDR3 DNA sequence: TGCAGTGCTCCCGGGAGGATGGACCGGGATGAGCAGTTCTTC.

This clonotype has a handful of counts. This chain connects TRBV7-9 to TRBJ2-3, with 8 nucleotides matching TRBD2. Germline CDR1 is SEHNR and CDR2 is FQNEAQ (reference sequence). This CDR3 region has 13 residues. Losses at the gene ends were 11 bases for V and 2 bases for J; bases not matched to a gene: 6. CDR3 sequence reads: CAPQGLVTDTQYF. DNA of the CDR3: TGTGCCCCCCAGGGACTAGTCACAGATACGCAGTATTTT.

This clonotype was counted a few times. J is TRBJ2-1 and V is TRBV20-1, with a possible D match to TRBD2 (6 bases). The germline V gene encodes CDR1 DFQATT and CDR2 SNEGSKA (reference sequence). Trimming stripped 5 bases from V and 6 bases from J, with 14 bases between. The CDR3 is made up of 13 amino acids. CDR3 region: CSAPTGESNEQFF. Here the CDR3 DNA reads TGCAGTGCTCCGACGGGAGAAAGCAATGAGCAGTTCTTC.

The chain couples TRBV6-5 to TRBJ2-1; D possibly corresponds to TRBD1 (6 bases). Between the trimmed V and J ends, which lost 6 bases and 4 bases, there was a span of 16 bases. Per germline, CDR1 MNHEY and CDR2 SVGAGI. CDR3 size: 15 residues. The CDR3 reads CASSPVQGSYNEQFF. In DNA form, the CDR3 reads TGTGCCAGCAGCCCCGTTCAGGGGTCATACAATGAGCAGTTCTTC.

Only a few counts were recorded for this clonotype. V usage is TRBV29-1 and J usage is TRBJ2-5; tentative D call: TRBD2 (5 bases). This CDR3 spans 12 amino acids. The germline V gene encodes CDR1 SQVTM and CDR2 ANQGSEA. V gave up 8 bases and J gave up 1 base, with 11 bases separating them. The DNA for the CDR3 is TGCAGCTCGAGGACTGGCCAAGAGACCCAGTACTTC. Amino acid sequence: CSSRTGQETQYF.